This T cell receptor (beta chain) was sequenced during a study of blood T cell repertoires in COVID-19. Study background: COVID-19 samples collected from the United States, Italy and Spain covered acute and convalescent phases.

Some clones are missing from TCRdb's copy, which holds only in-frame ones; the method was immunoSEQ multiplex PCR. The data show a few hundred thousand clones, 65% to 85% seen once. In assigning cohorts, the study relied on participant-reported clinical history. Two negative PCRs, clearance, or symptom resolution were required of recovered Cohort 3 donors. Germline lookup yields CDR1 SGHVS and CDR2 FQNEAQ. The CDR3 extends over 16 amino acids. Trimming cost V 1 base and J 5 bases; bases outside gene matches: 6. The V gene is TRBV7-8, the J gene TRBJ1-2; 11 bases fit TRBD1. This clonotype was obtained from a man aged 50-60 years who had recovered from COVID-19. The sequenced sample was PBMCs or T cells enriched from blood (not recorded which). CDR3 protein: CASSLGGTGGSYGYTF. The CDR3 DNA sequence: TGTGCCAGCAGCTTAGGTGGGACAGGGGGGTCTTATGGCTACACCTTC.